The source of this TCR beta chain is a study of radiation and T cells in renal cell carcinoma (dated by TCRdb to the early 2020s). Context from the whole study: In total, 50 to 60 samples underwent TCR beta sequencing: some 26 tumors plus 27 peripheral blood samples. A total of roughly 4 million unique CDR3 nucleotide sequences, encoding 2.5 million to 3 million unique CDR3 amino acid sequences, were found across all 50 or so samples. Paper-wide results and their limitations: Because only small tumor regions of approximately 1 g were available, intratumoral heterogeneity was not captured. Irradiated tumors contained more dominant CDR3 motifs, and these motifs occupied a larger share of the repertoire than in control tumors. An increase in top tumor clonotypes in blood was observed from baseline to 2 weeks post-radiation, followed by contraction by 4 weeks, which was taken to suggest transient expansion of tumor-resident clones. The single-armed trial design could not address effects of radiation dose or scheduling on the TCR repertoire. Because no pretreatment tumor biopsies were available, whether clonotypes were present in the tumor at baseline could not be determined. Compared with controls, irradiated tumors had higher TCR clonality, as the top 100 clonotypes made up an average of roughly 50% of the repertoire, versus about 40% in nephrectomy-only tumors.

Inclusive of the bounding cysteine and phenylalanine, the CDR3 is 12 residues long. Only the CDR3 part of the read is kept: 36 bases, read in frame from the first base. CDR1 and CDR2 are read off the germline V gene as SGHRS and YFSETQ. The V end loses 5 bases and the J end loses 2 bases, and a stretch of 8 bases separates them. The time point label, as the study defines it: tumor resected at nephrectomy. The sample's treatment or condition label, in plain terms: 15 Gy SBRT to primary tumor, nephrectomy 4 weeks later. Samples came from a clinical trial, in which primary renal cell carcinomas received 15 Gy stereotactic body radiation therapy followed by nephrectomy 4 weeks later. Renal cell carcinoma with clear cell pathology was present in all patients. Tumor processing involved mechanical dissociation, digestion with collagenase/hyaluronidase at 37 degrees C, handling in gentleMACS C tubes, and storage in liquid nitrogen. The QIAamp DNA Blood Mini Kit (Qiagen) was used to prepare genomic DNA for TCR sequencing. The analyses included only samples that passed all quality control checks.

TCR beta libraries were generated from genomic DNA with the immunoSEQ kit, following the manufacturer's recommendations. For library preparation, a first multiplex PCR was performed with proprietary primers, followed by a second PCR in which unique barcodes were added, and bead cleanups were performed after each round. Each sample batch included a kit-provided positive control reaction and a negative control reaction. The final libraries were assessed on an Agilent 4200 TapeStation D1000 ScreenTape, pooled by volume, and quantified by qPCR. Sequencing was performed on an Illumina NextSeq500 using a MidOutput 150-cycle cartridge, with 156 Read1 cycles, 15 Index1 cycles, and the kit custom primers. The pooled library was loaded at 1.0 pM, with a 20% PhiX control spiked in. In the source study's methods: Vendor-processed data were analyzed in R, and a clonotype was defined as all T cells sharing the same CDR3 nucleotide sequence. In the clone abundance analyses, frequencies in each sample were normalized to that sample's 10,000 most abundant clones. Before analysis, public T cell clones were removed, and these numbered fewer than six per sample on average. ImmunoMap was used for dominant motif analysis with the PAM10 matrix, a gap penalty of 30, and a homology threshold of 0.3, and any motif reaching a cumulative frequency of at least 0.01 was considered dominant. A difference in abundance of at least 32-fold between compartments was used to define tumor-enriched and baseline blood-enriched clonotypes. Similarity between tumor and blood repertoires was quantified using the Baroni-Urbani and Buser coefficient, and groups were compared with two-tailed Wilcoxon tests in R. TCRdb obtained this table from immuneACCESS and retained in-frame rearrangements with V and J assigned. These tables miss some clones; where compared with another copy, unresolved V genes account for less than half of the shortfall, and the remainder is unexplained. The DNA was the basis for D and trimming; V, J and clone size are from that table. This sample is represented by around 4,800 clones; about 60% of them were singletons. Around half of the sample lies in the top ten.

This clone was counted between two and nine times. The antigen this receptor binds is unknown. Base qualities are missing; no much larger clone stands one base away. The origin of this receptor is a man between 60 and 75 years old with renal cell carcinoma. The receptor chain draws on TRBV5-1 and TRBJ2-7; the D gene is possibly TRBD2, with 5 bases matching. The starting material was tumor tissue, obtained from a patient whose treatment included radiotherapy and nephrectomy. CDR3 loop: CASRDGTYEQYF. Here is the DNA: TGCGCCAGCAGGGACGGGACCTACGAGCAGTACTTC.